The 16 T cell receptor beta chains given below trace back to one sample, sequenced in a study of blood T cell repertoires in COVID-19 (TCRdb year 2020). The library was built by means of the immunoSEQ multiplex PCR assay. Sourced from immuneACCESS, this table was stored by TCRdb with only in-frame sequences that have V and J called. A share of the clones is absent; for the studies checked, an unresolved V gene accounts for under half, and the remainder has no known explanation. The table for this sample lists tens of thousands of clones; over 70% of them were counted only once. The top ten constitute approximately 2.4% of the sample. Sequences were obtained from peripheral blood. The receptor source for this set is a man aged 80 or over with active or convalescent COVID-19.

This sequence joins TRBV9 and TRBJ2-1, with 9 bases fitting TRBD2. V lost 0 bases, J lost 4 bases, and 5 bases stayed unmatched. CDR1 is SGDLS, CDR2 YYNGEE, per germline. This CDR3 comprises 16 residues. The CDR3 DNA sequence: TGTGCCAGCAGCGTAGGTGGCGGGGGGGAGTACAATGAGCAGTTCTTC. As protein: CASSVGGGGEYNEQFF. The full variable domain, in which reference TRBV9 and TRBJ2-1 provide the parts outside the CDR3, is DSGVTQTPKHLITATGQRVTLRCSPRSGDLSVYWYQQSLDQGLQFLIQYYNGEERAKGNILERFSAQQFPDLHSELNLSSLELGDSALYFCASSVGGGGEYNEQFFGPGTRLTVL.

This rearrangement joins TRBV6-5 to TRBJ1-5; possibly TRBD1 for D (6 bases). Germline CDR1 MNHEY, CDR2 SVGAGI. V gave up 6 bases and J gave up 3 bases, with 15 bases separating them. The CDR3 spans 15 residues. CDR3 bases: TGTGCCAGCAGCCAAAGACAGGCAAACAATCAGCCCCAGCATTTT. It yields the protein CASSQRQANNQPQHF.

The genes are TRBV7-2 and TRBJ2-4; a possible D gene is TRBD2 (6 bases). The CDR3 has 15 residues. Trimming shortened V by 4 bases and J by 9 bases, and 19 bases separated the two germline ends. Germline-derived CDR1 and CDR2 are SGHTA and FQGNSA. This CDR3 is CASSSSSARVIIQYF. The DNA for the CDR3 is TGTGCCAGCAGCTCCTCTAGCGCGAGGGTGATCATTCAGTACTTC. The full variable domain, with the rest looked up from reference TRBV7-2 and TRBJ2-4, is GAGVSQSPSNKVTEKGKDVELRCDPISGHTALYWYRQSLGQGLEFLIYFQGNSAPDKSGLPSDRFSAERTGGSVSTLTIQRTQQEDSAVYLCASSSSSARVIIQYFGAGTRLSVL.

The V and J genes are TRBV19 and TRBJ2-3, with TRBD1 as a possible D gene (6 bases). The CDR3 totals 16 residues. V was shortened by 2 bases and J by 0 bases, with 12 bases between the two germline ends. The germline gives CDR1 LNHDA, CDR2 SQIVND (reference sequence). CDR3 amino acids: CASSILGQISTDTQYF. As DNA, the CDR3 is TGTGCCAGTAGTATACTCGGACAGATTAGCACAGATACGCAGTATTTT.

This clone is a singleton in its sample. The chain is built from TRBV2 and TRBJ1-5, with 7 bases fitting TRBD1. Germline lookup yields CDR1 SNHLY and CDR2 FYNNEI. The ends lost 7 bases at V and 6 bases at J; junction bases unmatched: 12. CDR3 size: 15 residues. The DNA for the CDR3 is TGTGCCAGCACCGAACAGGGGATCCCCAGTCAGCCCCAGCATTTT. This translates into CASTEQGIPSQPQHF.

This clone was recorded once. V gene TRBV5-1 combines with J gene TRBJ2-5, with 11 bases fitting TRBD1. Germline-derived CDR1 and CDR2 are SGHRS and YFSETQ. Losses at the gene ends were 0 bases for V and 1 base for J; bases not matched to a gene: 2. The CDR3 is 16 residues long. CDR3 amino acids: CASSLAGTGGQETQYF. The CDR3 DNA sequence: TGCGCCAGCAGCTTGGCAGGGACAGGGGGCCAAGAGACCCAGTACTTC.

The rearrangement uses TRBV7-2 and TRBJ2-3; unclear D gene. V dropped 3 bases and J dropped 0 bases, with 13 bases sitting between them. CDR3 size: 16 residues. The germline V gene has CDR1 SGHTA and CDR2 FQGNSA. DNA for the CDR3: TGTGCCAGCAGCTTCCCCTTAGAGCTCAGCACAGATACGCAGTATTTT. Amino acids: CASSFPLELSTDTQYF.

The CDR3 DNA follows: TGCGCCAGCAGCCCAGATGGGACTAGCGTATACAATGAGCAGTTCTTC. Encoded protein: CASSPDGTSVYNEQFF. V gene TRBV4-3 combines with J gene TRBJ2-1, with 10 bases that match TRBD2. The CDR3 runs to 16 residues. Germline CDR1 LGHNA, CDR2 YSLEER. V lost 4 bases, J lost 4 bases, and 7 bases stayed unmatched.

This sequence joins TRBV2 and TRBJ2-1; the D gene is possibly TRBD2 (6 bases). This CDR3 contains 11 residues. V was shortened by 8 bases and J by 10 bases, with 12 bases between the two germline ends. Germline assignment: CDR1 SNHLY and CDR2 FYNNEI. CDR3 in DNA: TGTGCCAGCGTATGGGGGGTGGAGCAGTTCTTC. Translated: CASVWGVEQFF.

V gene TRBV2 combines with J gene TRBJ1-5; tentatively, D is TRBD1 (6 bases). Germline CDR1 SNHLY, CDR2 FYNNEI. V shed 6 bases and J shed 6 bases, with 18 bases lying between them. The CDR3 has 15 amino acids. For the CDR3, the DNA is TGTGCCAGCAGGACCACAGGGACGACGTCTCAGCCCCAGCATTTT. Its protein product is CASRTTGTTSQPQHF. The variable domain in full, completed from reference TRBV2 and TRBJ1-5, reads EPEVTQTPSHQVTQMGQEVILRCVPISNHLYFYWYRQILGQKVEFLVSFYNNEISEKSEIFDDQFSVERPDGSNFTLKIRSTKLEDSAMYFCASRTTGTTSQPQHFGDGTRLSIL.

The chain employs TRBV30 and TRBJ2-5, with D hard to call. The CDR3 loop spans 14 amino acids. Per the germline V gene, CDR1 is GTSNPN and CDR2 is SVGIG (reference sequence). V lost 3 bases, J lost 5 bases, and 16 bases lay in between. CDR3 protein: CAWSSTPLGETQYF. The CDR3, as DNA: TGTGCCTGGAGCTCGACCCCGCTCGGGGAGACCCAGTACTTC.

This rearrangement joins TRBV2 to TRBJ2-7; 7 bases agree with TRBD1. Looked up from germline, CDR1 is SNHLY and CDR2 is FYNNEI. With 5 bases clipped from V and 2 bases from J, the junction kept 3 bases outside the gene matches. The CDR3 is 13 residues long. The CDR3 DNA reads TGTGCCAGCAGTAGACAGGGACCCTACGAGCAGTACTTC. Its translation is CASSRQGPYEQYF.

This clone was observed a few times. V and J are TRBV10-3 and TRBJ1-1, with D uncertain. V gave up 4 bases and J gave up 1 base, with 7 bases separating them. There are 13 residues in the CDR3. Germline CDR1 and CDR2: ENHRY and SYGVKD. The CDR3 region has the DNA TGTGCCATCAGTGCGAGTCCGAACACTGAAGCTTTCTTT. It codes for CAISASPNTEAFF.

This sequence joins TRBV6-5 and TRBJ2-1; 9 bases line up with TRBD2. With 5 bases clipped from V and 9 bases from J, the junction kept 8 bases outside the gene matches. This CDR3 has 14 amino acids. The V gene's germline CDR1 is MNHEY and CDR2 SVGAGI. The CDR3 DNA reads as TGTGCCAGCAGTCCAAGCGGGGGGCCGGGTGAGCAGTTCTTC. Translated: CASSPSGGPGEQFF.

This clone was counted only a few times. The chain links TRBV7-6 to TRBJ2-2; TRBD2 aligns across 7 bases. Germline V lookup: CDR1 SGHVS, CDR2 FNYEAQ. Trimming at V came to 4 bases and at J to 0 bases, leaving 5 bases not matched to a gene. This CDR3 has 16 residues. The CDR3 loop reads CASSSSGLTNTGELFF. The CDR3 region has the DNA TGTGCCAGCAGCTCATCGGGACTAACGAACACCGGGGAGCTGTTTTTT.

The CDR3 DNA is TGTGCCAGCAGCTTAGCTACAGGGGGCGGCGGGGAGCTGTTTTTT. Protein: CASSLATGGGGELFF. The chain couples TRBV7-2 to TRBJ2-2; 9 bases match TRBD1. Germline CDR1 SGHTA, CDR2 FQGNSA. The CDR3 has 15 amino acids. The ends lost 0 bases at V and 7 bases at J; junction bases unmatched: 3.